These 16 T cell receptor beta chains came from one sample sequenced in a study of cytomegalovirus exposure and HLA in healthy donors. Primers included in the PCR were 60 Vbeta and 13 Jbeta primers. Sequencing used immunoSEQ multiplex PCR; TCRdb keeps in-frame clones, though not all of them. The repertoire includes about 110,000 clones, about 70% of them detected once, and approximately 4.4% sits in the top ten. The specimen was PBMCs. The receptors originated from a man in his thirties or forties in good health and CMV-seropositive.

The chain joins TRBV30 to TRBJ2-6; 9 bases fit TRBD1. The CDR3 runs to 17 residues. The V segment lost 3 bases and the J segment 0 bases; nucleotides outside the gene matches: 6. The germline gives CDR1 GTSNPN, CDR2 SVGIG (reference sequence). CDR3 region: CAWSRDRVSSGANVLTF. In DNA form, the CDR3 reads TGTGCCTGGAGCAGGGACAGGGTCAGCTCTGGGGCCAACGTCCTGACTTTC.

The chain is built from TRBV29-1 and TRBJ2-2; 8 positions match TRBD2. Unmatched junction bases numbered 4, after V lost 6 bases and J lost 1 base. Germline CDR1 reads SQVTM; CDR2 reads ANQGSEA. The CDR3 covers 14 residues. CDR3 amino acids: CSVDRGGNTGELFF. The CDR3, as DNA: TGCAGCGTGGATCGGGGGGGGAACACCGGGGAGCTGTTTTTT.

This chain uses TRBV10-3 with TRBJ2-5, with TRBD1 as a possible D gene (6 bases). This CDR3 spans 14 amino acids. Germline CDR1 and CDR2: ENHRY and SYGVKD. The ends were cut back, 3 bases at V and 0 bases at J, with 8 bases in the middle. The CDR3 sequence is CAISDQGNQETQYF. CDR3 nucleotides: TGTGCCATCAGTGACCAGGGGAACCAAGAGACCCAGTACTTC.

This clone was picked up a small number of times. CDR3 in amino acids: CASSEDKSDEQYF. In DNA form, the CDR3 reads TGTGCCAGCAGCGAGGACAAAAGTGACGAGCAGTACTTC. V is TRBV5-4 and J is TRBJ2-7; a possible D gene is TRBD1 (5 bases). Trimming shortened V by 4 bases and J by 5 bases, and 13 bases separated the two germline ends. The CDR3 contains 13 residues. CDR1 and CDR2 (germline): SGHNT, YYREEE (reference sequence).

The chain has TRBV4-3 and TRBJ2-2; 8 bases are shared with TRBD1. Germline V CDR1 and CDR2: LGHNA, YSLEER. The CDR3 spans 17 residues. The J segment lost 6 bases and the V segment lost 3 bases, leaving 12 bases of the junction unmatched. The CDR3 loop is CASSQSTGEIKAGELFF. Here the CDR3 DNA reads TGCGCCAGCAGCCAGTCGACAGGGGAAATAAAGGCCGGGGAGCTGTTTTTT.

The chain's CDR3 is CASSDQVRGNSGNTIYF. CDR3 nucleotide sequence: TGTGCCAGTAGCGATCAGGTGCGGGGGAACTCTGGAAACACCATATATTTT. The rearrangement links TRBV19 to TRBJ1-3, with D possibly being TRBD1 (5 bases). The V end lost 6 bases, the J end lost 0 bases, and 18 bases lay between the germline ends. CDR1 is LNHDA, CDR2 SQIVND, per germline (reference sequence). This CDR3 contains 17 residues.

The chain has TRBV28 and TRBJ1-1; D is undetermined. From germline, CDR1 is MDHEN and CDR2 SYDVKM. The CDR3 has 14 amino acids. V lost 3 bases to trimming and J lost 4 bases, with 12 bases between them. CDR3 sequence reads: CASSLATLATEAFF. CDR3 nucleotides: TGTGCCAGCAGTTTGGCCACCTTGGCCACTGAAGCTTTCTTT.

The chain links TRBV7-9 to TRBJ1-1; D might be TRBD1 (5 bases). This CDR3 is built from 15 residues. Trimming cost V 1 base and J 0 bases, with 9 bases left between them. CDR1 and CDR2 (germline): SEHNR, FQNEAQ (reference sequence). The DNA of the CDR3 is TGTGCCAGCAGCTTAGGACAGCATATGAACACTGAAGCTTTCTTT. Its protein product is CASSLGQHMNTEAFF.

The CDR3 here is CASSSGTSGGADNEQFF. For the CDR3, the DNA is TGTGCCAGCAGCTCCGGGACTAGCGGGGGGGCCGACAATGAGCAGTTCTTC. The chain uses TRBV11-1 and TRBJ2-1, with TRBD2 matching 16 bases. CDR1 is SGHAT and CDR2 is FQDESV in the germline V gene (reference sequence). This CDR3 has 17 amino acids. The trim removed 4 bases at V and 5 bases at J, leaving 5 bases unmatched.

This clone occurred a few times. The chain has TRBV4-3 and TRBJ2-1; 8 nucleotides line up with TRBD2. Germline CDR1 LGHNA, CDR2 YSLEER. The V segment lost 0 bases and the J segment 12 bases; nucleotides outside the gene matches: 4. This CDR3 has 13 residues. This chain's CDR3 is CASSQEDGGVQFF. The DNA of the CDR3 is TGCGCCAGCAGCCAAGAGGACGGGGGGGTGCAGTTCTTC.

This chain joins TRBV27 and TRBJ1-2; 8 nucleotides agree with TRBD1. Germline V CDR1 and CDR2: MNHEY, SMNVEV (reference sequence). The J segment lost 8 bases and the V segment lost 0 bases, leaving 5 bases of the junction unmatched. The CDR3 spans 14 residues. CDR3 residues: CASSLSWAGGGYTF. The DNA for the CDR3 is TGTGCCAGCAGTTTATCGTGGGCAGGGGGCGGCTACACCTTC.

The chain carries TRBV7-9 and TRBJ1-6, with D tentatively TRBD1 (5 bases). This CDR3 contains 18 residues. V was cut by 1 base and J by 9 bases, with 22 bases left in between. Germline V lookup: CDR1 SEHNR, CDR2 FQNEAQ (reference sequence). This CDR3 is CASSLGSGGAGISSPLHF. The CDR3 bases are TGTGCCAGCAGCTTAGGTAGCGGCGGGGCAGGGATAAGTTCACCCCTCCACTTT.

This clone was observed a few times. This rearrangement joins TRBV6-1 to TRBJ2-2; 8 bases are shared with TRBD1. The ends lost 2 bases at V and 3 bases at J; junction bases unmatched: 2. Germline lookup yields CDR1 MNHNS and CDR2 SASEGT. The CDR3 sequence is 15 residues long. DNA of the CDR3: TGTGCCAGCAGTGAACGGGACAGGTACACCGGGGAGCTGTTTTTT. Protein sequence: CASSERDRYTGELFF.

The V and J genes are TRBV5-6 and TRBJ2-5; the D is unclear. CDR1 is SGHDT, CDR2 YYEEEE, per germline. The CDR3 is 16 amino acids. Trimming removed 1 base at V and 1 base at J, with 14 bases between. The chain's CDR3 is CASSLYPTSGQETQYF. DNA for the CDR3: TGTGCCAGCAGCTTGTATCCGACTTCGGGCCAAGAGACCCAGTACTTC.

The gene calls are TRBV28 and TRBJ2-7; tentative D call: TRBD1 (5 bases). Looked up from germline, CDR1 is MDHEN and CDR2 is SYDVKM. The CDR3 extends over 13 amino acids. V was cut by 1 base and J by 6 bases, with 10 bases left in between. The DNA of the CDR3 is TGTGCCAGCAGTTTATCACAGGTTGGCGAGCAGTACTTC. Translation: CASSLSQVGEQYF.

The J gene is TRBJ2-1, the V gene TRBV25-1; D perhaps matches TRBD2 (7 bases). Per germline, CDR1 MGHDK and CDR2 SYGVNS. The CDR3 length is 16 residues. V shed 1 base and J shed 0 bases, with 10 bases lying between them. CDR3 nucleotides: TGTGCCAGCAGTGAATGGGGGGGGCTCTCCTACAATGAGCAGTTCTTC. Residues: CASSEWGGLSYNEQFF.